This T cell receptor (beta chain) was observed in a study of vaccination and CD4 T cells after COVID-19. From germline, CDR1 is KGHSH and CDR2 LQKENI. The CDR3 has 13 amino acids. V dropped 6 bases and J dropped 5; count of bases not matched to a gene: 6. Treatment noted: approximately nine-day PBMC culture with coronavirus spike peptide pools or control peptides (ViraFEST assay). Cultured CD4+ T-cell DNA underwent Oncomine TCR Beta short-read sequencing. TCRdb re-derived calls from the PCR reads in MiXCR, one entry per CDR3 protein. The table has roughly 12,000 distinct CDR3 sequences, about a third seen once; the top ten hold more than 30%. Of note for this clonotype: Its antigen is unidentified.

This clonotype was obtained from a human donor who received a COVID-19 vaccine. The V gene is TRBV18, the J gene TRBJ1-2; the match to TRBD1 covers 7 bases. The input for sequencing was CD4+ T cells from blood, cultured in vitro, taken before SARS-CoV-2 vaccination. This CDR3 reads CASSRDSSYGYTF. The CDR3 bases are TGTGCCAGCTCCCGGGACAGTTCTTATGGCTACACCTTC.